Following are 9 T cell receptor beta chains from one sample sequenced in a study of blood T cell repertoires in COVID-19. Profiling relied on immunoSEQ multiplex PCR, and the TCRdb table lists in-frame clones only, not all of them. The data show a few hundred thousand clones, around 87% seen once. Source material: PBMCs or T cells enriched from blood (not recorded which). The receptors come from a man aged 35 to 55 in a cohort exposed to, infected with or recovered from COVID-19 (not recorded which).

The V and J genes are TRBV3-1 (or the pseudogene TRBV3-2) and TRBJ2-2; 11 nucleotides agree with TRBD2. Germline V CDR1 and CDR2: LGHDT, YNNKEL (reference sequence). This CDR3 has 16 residues. Trimming took 1 base from V and 5 from J; bases not matched to a gene: 3. CDR3 amino acids: CASSQGGTSGTGELFF. In nucleotides, the CDR3 is TGTGCCAGCAGCCAAGGAGGGACTAGCGGAACCGGGGAGCTGTTTTTT.

The CDR3 coding sequence is TGTGCCAGCAGCCCGGGGACTAGCGGGAGTATGGCCTACAATGAGCAGTTCTTC. It translates to CASSPGTSGSMAYNEQFF. V is TRBV5-5 and J is TRBJ2-1, with 14 bases that match TRBD2. The trim removed 4 bases at V and 2 bases at J, leaving 8 bases unmatched. Germline CDR1 reads SGHKS; CDR2 reads YYEKEE (reference sequence). The length of the CDR3 is 18 residues.

The chain couples TRBV3-1 (or the pseudogene TRBV3-2) to TRBJ2-3, with D perhaps matching TRBD2 (5 bases). Germline loops: CDR1 LGHDT, CDR2 YNNKEL (reference sequence). V was clipped by 5 bases and J by 4 bases, with 10 bases between them. CDR3 length: 13 residues. The CDR3 nucleotides are TGTGCCAGCAGCGGGGAGTTTGCAGATACGCAGTATTTT. It yields the protein CASSGEFADTQYF.

This clone was recorded only once. CDR3 protein: CASSQFRTGGNYGYTF. The CDR3, as DNA: TGTGCCAGCAGCCAATTCAGGACAGGGGGTAACTATGGCTACACCTTC. The chain is built from TRBV3-1 (or the pseudogene TRBV3-2) and TRBJ1-2, with TRBD1 matching over 10 bases. The CDR3 extends over 16 amino acids. From germline, CDR1 is LGHDT and CDR2 YNNKEL (reference sequence). After removal of 2 bases from V and 1 base from J, the junction contained 4 bases not matched to a gene.

The gene calls are TRBV7-2 and TRBJ2-3; 9 bases map to TRBD2. The CDR3 is 14 residues long. The V and J ends lost 1 base and 8 bases, in that order; junction bases with no gene match: 4. In germline, CDR1 is SGHTA, CDR2 FQGNSA. The CDR3 sequence: CASSLVAGEGTQYF. The CDR3 coding sequence is TGTGCCAGCAGCTTAGTAGCGGGAGAGGGTACGCAGTATTTT.

The rearrangement uses TRBV5-8 and TRBJ2-3; 7 bases line up with TRBD2. This CDR3 is built from 20 residues. Germline-derived CDR1 and CDR2 are SGHTS and YDEGEE. V lost 3 bases and J lost 4; bases outside the gene matches: 23. The CDR3 DNA sequence: TGTGCCAGCAGCTCCCCCGGGGCGCGGGGGAGGGCAAAAACGGCAGATACGCAGTATTTT. This encodes CASSSPGARGRAKTADTQYF.

V gene TRBV30 combines with J gene TRBJ2-1; 14 nucleotides agree with TRBD2. J lost 1 base, V lost 5 bases, and 10 bases had no gene match. The germline CDR1 and CDR2 sequences are GTSNPN and SVGIG (reference sequence). The CDR3 is 18 amino acids. As DNA, the CDR3 is TGTGCCTGGGCGAGTGGGACTAGCGGGAGCAGGTCCTACAATGAGCAGTTCTTC. Amino acid sequence: CAWASGTSGSRSYNEQFF.

As for this clone: The identical CDR3 is also encoded by other nucleotide sequences in the sample. The chain couples TRBV19 to TRBJ1-3; D is perhaps TRBD1 (6 bases). Germline V gives CDR1 LNHDA, CDR2 SQIVND (reference sequence). Trimming shortened V by 5 bases and J by 0 bases, and 8 bases separated the two germline ends. CDR3 length equals 14 residues. The CDR3 DNA follows: TGTGCCAGTAGTGCCAGGGGCTCTGGAAACACCATATATTTT. It is translated as CASSARGSGNTIYF. Full variable domain (outside the CDR3, taken from reference TRBV19 and TRBJ1-3): DGGITQSPKYLFRKEGQNVTLSCEQNLNHDAMYWYRQDPGQGLRLIYYSQIVNDFQKGDIAEGYSVSREKKESFPLTVTSAQKNPTAFYLCASSARGSGNTIYFGEGSWLTVV.

The rearrangement links TRBV19 to TRBJ1-1; D is unresolved. Germline CDR1 is LNHDA and CDR2 is SQIVND (reference sequence). The CDR3 length is 15 residues. V was pared by 0 bases and J by 8 bases, with 16 bases between. CDR3 bases: TGTGCCAGTAGTATAGATCAGGTGGGCCCGAAGGAAGCTTTCTTT. Amino acid sequence: CASSIDQVGPKEAFF.